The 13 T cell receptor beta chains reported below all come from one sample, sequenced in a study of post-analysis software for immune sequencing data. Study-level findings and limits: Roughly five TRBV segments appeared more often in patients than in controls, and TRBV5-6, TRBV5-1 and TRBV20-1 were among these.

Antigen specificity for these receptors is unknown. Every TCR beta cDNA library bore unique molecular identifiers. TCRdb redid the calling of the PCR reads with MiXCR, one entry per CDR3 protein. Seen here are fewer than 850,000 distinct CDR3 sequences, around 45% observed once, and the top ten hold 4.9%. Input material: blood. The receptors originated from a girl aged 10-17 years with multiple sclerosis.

For the CDR3, the DNA is TGTGCCAGCAGTTTTATAGCGGGAAGTGAGGTTACAGATACGCAGTATTTT. It codes for CASSFIAGSEVTDTQYF. J is TRBJ2-3 and V is TRBV12-3 or TRBV12-4; 8 nucleotides match TRBD2. The CDR3 is 17 residues long. V lost 3 bases, J lost 3 bases, and 11 bases stayed unmatched.

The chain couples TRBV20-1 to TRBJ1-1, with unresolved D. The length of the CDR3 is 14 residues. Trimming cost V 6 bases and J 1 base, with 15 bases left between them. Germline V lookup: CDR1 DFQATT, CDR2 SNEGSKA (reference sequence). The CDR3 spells CSAQKGNKNTEAFF. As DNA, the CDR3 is TGCAGTGCCCAGAAAGGGAACAAGAACACTGAAGCTTTCTTT.

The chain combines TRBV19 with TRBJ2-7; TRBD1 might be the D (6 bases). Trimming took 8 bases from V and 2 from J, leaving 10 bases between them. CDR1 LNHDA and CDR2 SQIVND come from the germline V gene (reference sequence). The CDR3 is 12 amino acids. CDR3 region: CASADRPYEQYF. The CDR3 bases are TGTGCCAGTGCGGACAGACCCTACGAGCAGTACTTC.

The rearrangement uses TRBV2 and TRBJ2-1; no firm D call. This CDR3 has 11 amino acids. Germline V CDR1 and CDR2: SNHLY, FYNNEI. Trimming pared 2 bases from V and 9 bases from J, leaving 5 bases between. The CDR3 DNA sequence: TGTGCCAGCAGTGAACAGCGTGAGCAGTTCTTC. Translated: CASSEQREQFF. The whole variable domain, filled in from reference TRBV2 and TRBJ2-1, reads EPEVTQTPSHQVTQMGQEVILRCVPISNHLYFYWYRQILGQKVEFLVSFYNNEISEKSEIFDDQFSVERPDGSNFTLKIRSTKLEDSAMYFCASSEQREQFFGPGTRLTVL.

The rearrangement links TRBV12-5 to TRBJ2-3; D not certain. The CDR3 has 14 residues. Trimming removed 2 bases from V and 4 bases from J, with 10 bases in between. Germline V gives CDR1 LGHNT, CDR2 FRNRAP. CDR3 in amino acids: CASGLSYRPDTQYF. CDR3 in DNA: TGTGCTAGTGGTTTGTCCTACCGGCCAGATACGCAGTATTTT.

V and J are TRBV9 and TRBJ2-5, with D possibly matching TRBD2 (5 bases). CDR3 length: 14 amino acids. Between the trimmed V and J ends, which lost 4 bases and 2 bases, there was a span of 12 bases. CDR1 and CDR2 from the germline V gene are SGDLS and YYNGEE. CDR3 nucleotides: TGTGCCAGCAGCACCGGACTGGCACAAGAGACCCAGTACTTC. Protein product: CASSTGLAQETQYF.

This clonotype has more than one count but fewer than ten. Here the CDR3 DNA reads TGCAGCGCTTTTTCCGGGACAGGGAGGCAGTATTTT. Translating gives CSAFSGTGRQYF. The rearrangement uses TRBV29-1 and TRBJ2-3; 9 bases are shared with TRBD1. CDR3 length equals 12 residues. The junction had 10 bases not matched to a gene; V was cut back by 7 bases and J by 11 bases. Looked up from germline, CDR1 is SQVTM and CDR2 is ANQGSEA.

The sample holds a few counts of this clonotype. For the CDR3, the DNA is TGTGCCAGCAGTCCAACCGAGGGGCCCAGGGATACGCAGTATTTT. This gives the protein CASSPTEGPRDTQYF. The rearrangement links TRBV28 to TRBJ2-3, with D perhaps TRBD1 or TRBD2 (5 bases each). V was pared by 5 bases and J by 6 bases, with 18 bases between. This CDR3 spans 15 amino acids. Germline-derived CDR1 and CDR2 are MDHEN and SYDVKM.

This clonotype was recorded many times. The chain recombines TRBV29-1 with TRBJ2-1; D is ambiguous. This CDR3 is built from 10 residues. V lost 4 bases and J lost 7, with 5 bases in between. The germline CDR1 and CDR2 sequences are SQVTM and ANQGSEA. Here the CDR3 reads CSVGGNEQFF. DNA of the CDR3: TGCAGCGTTGGTGGGAATGAGCAGTTCTTC.

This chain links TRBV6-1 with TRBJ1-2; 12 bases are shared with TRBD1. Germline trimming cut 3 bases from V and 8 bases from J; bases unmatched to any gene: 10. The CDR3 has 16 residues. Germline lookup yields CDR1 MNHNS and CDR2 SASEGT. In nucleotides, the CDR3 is TGTGCCAGCAGTGAGGGACAGGGGGCGTATTCTTGGGGCTACACCTTC. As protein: CASSEGQGAYSWGYTF.

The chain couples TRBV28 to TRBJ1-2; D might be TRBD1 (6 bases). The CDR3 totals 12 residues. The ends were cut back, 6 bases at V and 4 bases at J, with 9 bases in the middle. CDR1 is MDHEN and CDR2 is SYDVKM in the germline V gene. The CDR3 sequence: CASRRGSYGYTF. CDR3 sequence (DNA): TGTGCCAGCAGGAGGGGGAGCTATGGCTACACCTTC.

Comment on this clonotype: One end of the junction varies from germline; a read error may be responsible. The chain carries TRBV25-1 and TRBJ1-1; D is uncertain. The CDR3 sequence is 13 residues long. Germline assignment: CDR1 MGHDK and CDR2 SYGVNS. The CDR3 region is CASSEYLGTEVFF. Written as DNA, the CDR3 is TGTGCCAGCAGTGAATATCTGGGCACTGAAGTTTTCTTT.

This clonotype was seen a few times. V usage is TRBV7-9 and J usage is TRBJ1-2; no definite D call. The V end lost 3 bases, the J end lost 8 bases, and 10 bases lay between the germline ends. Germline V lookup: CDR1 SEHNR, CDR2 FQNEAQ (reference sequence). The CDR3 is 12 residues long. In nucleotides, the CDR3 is TGTGCCAGCAGCTTTCCCGCGGGCGGCTACACCTTC. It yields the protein CASSFPAGGYTF. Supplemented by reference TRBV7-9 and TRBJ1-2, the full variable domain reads DTGVSQNPRHKITKRGQNVTFRCDPISEHNRLYWYRQTLGQGPEFLTYFQNEAQLEKSRLLSDRFSAERPKGSFSTLEIQRTEQGDSAMYLCASSFPAGGYTFGSGTRLTVV.